These 19 T cell receptor beta chains were sequenced from one sample in a study of T-cell memory formation after mild COVID-19. TCRdb processed the 5' RACE reads anew with MiXCR; each CDR3 protein has one entry. The data hold roughly 280,000 distinct CDR3 sequences, with roughly 15% observed a single time. Sequenced input: PBMCs or a T cell subset sorted from them (not recorded which). All receptors derive from a man between 18 and 29 years old who had mild COVID-19 (a few samples of this study predate the infection). Cell type and time point are not known.

The rearrangement joins TRBV10-3 to TRBJ1-1, with D maybe TRBD1 (5 bases). The CDR3 is 15 amino acids. Trimming pared 0 bases from V and 6 bases from J, leaving 14 bases between. Looked up from germline, CDR1 is ENHRY and CDR2 is SYGVKD. CDR3 region: CAISESGPGFPEAFF. The DNA of the CDR3 is TGTGCCATCAGTGAGTCGGGTCCAGGGTTCCCTGAAGCTTTCTTT.

The CDR3 nucleotides are TGTGCCAGCAGCTCTCAGCGGGGGCTAGAGACCCAGTACTTC. Protein product: CASSSQRGLETQYF. The V call is TRBV7-2, the J call TRBJ2-5; 8 nucleotides line up with TRBD2. The CDR3 is made up of 14 amino acids. The V gene end was trimmed by 4 bases and the J gene end by 4 bases; junction bases not matched to a gene: 5. Germline lookup yields CDR1 SGHTA and CDR2 FQGNSA.

This chain links TRBV11-2 with TRBJ2-5; TRBD2 agrees at 10 bases. CDR1 and CDR2 from the germline V gene are SGHAT and FQNNGV. This CDR3 has 12 amino acids. The ends lost 8 bases at V and 5 bases at J; junction bases unmatched: 2. The chain's CDR3 is CASLAGGETQYF. In DNA, the CDR3 is TGTGCCAGCTTAGCGGGGGGTGAGACCCAGTACTTC.

This clonotype was counted a few times. The rearrangement joins TRBV7-9 to TRBJ1-2; D is unclear. The CDR3 length is 13 residues. Germline CDR1 and CDR2: SEHNR and FQNEAQ (reference sequence). V dropped 2 bases and J dropped 6 bases, with 10 bases sitting between them. The CDR3 DNA sequence: TGTGCCAGCAGCTTAAGGACCGTGGATGGCTACACCTTC. Translating gives CASSLRTVDGYTF.

This clonotype has a handful of counts. The chain has TRBV5-5 and TRBJ2-7, with TRBD2 matching 7 bases. The ends lost 0 bases at V and 3 bases at J; junction bases unmatched: 3. Germline-derived CDR1 and CDR2 are SGHKS and YYEKEE (reference sequence). The CDR3 has 14 amino acids. In DNA form, the CDR3 reads TGTGCCAGCAGCTTGGGACTAGCTTTCTACGAGCAGTACGTC. Translated: CASSLGLAFYEQYV.

This clonotype occurred many times. The J gene is TRBJ2-2, the V gene TRBV11-2; 11 nucleotides match TRBD2. This CDR3 region has 16 residues. V gave up 5 bases and J gave up 4 bases; unmatched junction bases: 6. Germline assignment: CDR1 SGHAT and CDR2 FQNNGV. This CDR3 is CASSPGTSGLTGELFF. The CDR3, as DNA: TGTGCCAGCAGCCCAGGGACTAGCGGACTCACCGGGGAGCTGTTTTTT.

This clonotype was seen a single time. The chain couples TRBV7-8 to TRBJ2-7; 12 positions agree with TRBD2. Trimming removed 1 base from V and 7 bases from J; junction bases left unmatched: 5. The germline V gene has CDR1 SGHVS and CDR2 FQNEAQ. The CDR3 has 15 amino acids. The CDR3 loop reads CASSLVGLAGREQYF. The DNA for the CDR3 is TGTGCCAGCAGCTTAGTCGGACTAGCGGGAAGGGAGCAGTACTTC.

This clonotype was detected a few times. The DNA of the CDR3 is TGTGCCAGTAGTATAGATCTGCCAGATGGCTACACCTTC. Encoded protein: CASSIDLPDGYTF. The J gene is TRBJ1-2, the V gene TRBV19, with unresolved D. Trimming pared 0 bases from V and 6 bases from J, leaving 8 bases between. The CDR3 sequence is 13 residues long. The germline V gene encodes CDR1 LNHDA and CDR2 SQIVND (reference sequence).

This clonotype was counted only a few times. This chain connects TRBV3-1 to TRBJ2-6; D is uncertain. V lost 2 bases, J lost 1 base, and 6 bases lay in between. Germline-derived CDR1 and CDR2 are LGHDT and YNNKEL (reference sequence). CDR3 length equals 15 residues. The CDR3 loop is CASSQLESGANVLTF. CDR3 DNA: TGTGCCAGCAGCCAATTAGAATCTGGGGCCAACGTCCTGACTTTC.

This chain connects TRBV6-5 to TRBJ1-2, with D possibly TRBD1 on 5 matching bases. The CDR3 covers 13 residues. The V and J ends lost 5 bases and 5 bases respectively, with 12 bases between them. CDR1 MNHEY and CDR2 SVGAGI come from the germline V gene. The CDR3 protein is CASSRQSRYGYTF. The CDR3 DNA is TGTGCCAGCAGTCGACAGTCTCGTTATGGCTACACCTTC.

The chain links TRBV7-2 to TRBJ2-7, with 8 bases aligning to TRBD2. CDR3 size: 15 residues. Unmatched junction bases numbered 5, after V lost 3 bases and J lost 1 base. Germline V lookup: CDR1 SGHTA, CDR2 FQGNSA. The CDR3 sequence: CASSFGGGFSYEQYF. The CDR3 bases are TGTGCCAGCAGCTTCGGGGGGGGATTTTCCTACGAGCAGTACTTC.

This clonotype has at least ten counts. The chain is built from TRBV11-2 and TRBJ2-7; 8 bases map to TRBD1. Germline values: CDR1 SGHAT, CDR2 FQNNGV. This CDR3 has 13 amino acids. V shed 5 bases, J shed 3 bases, and the junction held 3 bases outside the gene matches. CDR3 DNA: TGTGCCAGCAGCCCCGGACAGGGCTACGAGCAGTACGTC. It specifies CASSPGQGYEQYV.

This clonotype was found many times. The V and J genes are TRBV5-1 and TRBJ1-1; D is unclear. In germline, CDR1 is SGHRS, CDR2 YFSETQ. The CDR3 is 13 amino acids. V was pared by 0 bases and J by 7 bases, with 10 bases between. The CDR3 DNA reads TGCGCCAGCAGCTTGGCTGAGAGCGGTGAAGCTTTCTTT. It yields the protein CASSLAESGEAFF.

V usage is TRBV12-3 or TRBV12-4 and J usage is TRBJ2-2, with a possible D match to TRBD1 (6 bases). V lost 3 bases to trimming and J lost 1 base, with 15 bases between them. CDR3 length equals 17 residues. The DNA for the CDR3 is TGTGCCAGCAGTTTCTACCTAAGGGGACAGAACACCGGGGAGCTGTTTTTT. As protein: CASSFYLRGQNTGELFF.

This chain joins TRBV28 and TRBJ1-1; 9 bases fit TRBD1. V lost 6 bases and J lost 0; bases outside the gene matches: 11. Germline V gene sequence: CDR1 MDHEN, CDR2 SYDVKM. CDR3 length: 17 amino acids. CDR3 sequence (DNA): TGTGCCAGCAGGAATACAGGGGGCTGGGGGATGAACACTGAAGCTTTCTTT. Its protein is CASRNTGGWGMNTEAFF. Full variable domain (missing parts from reference TRBV28 and TRBJ1-1): DVKVTQSSRYLVKRTGEKVFLECVQDMDHENMFWYRQDPGLGLRLIYFSYDVKMKEKGDIPEGYSVSREKKERFSLILESASTNQTSMYLCASRNTGGWGMNTEAFFGQGTRLTVV.

This clonotype has only a few counts. V usage is TRBV6-5 and J usage is TRBJ1-4, with D possibly matching TRBD1 (6 bases). Between the trimmed V and J ends, which lost 5 bases and 7 bases, there was a span of 11 bases. CDR1 is MNHEY, CDR2 SVGAGI, per germline. There are 13 residues in the CDR3. CDR3 nucleotide sequence: TGTGCCAGCAGTACAGGGTGGGGTGAAAAACTGTTTTTT. Translation: CASSTGWGEKLFF.

This clonotype was observed many times. The rearrangement links TRBV12-3 or TRBV12-4 to TRBJ1-6; 7 positions match TRBD1. V lost 2 bases to trimming and J lost 15 bases; unmatched junction nucleotides: 7. There are 13 residues in the CDR3. CDR3 in amino acids: CASSLTGEAVLHF. CDR3 coding DNA: TGTGCCAGCAGTTTAACAGGGGAAGCGGTCCTCCACTTT.

The rearrangement joins TRBV2 to TRBJ1-5; D unresolved. Germline lookup yields CDR1 SNHLY and CDR2 FYNNEI. The CDR3 spans 15 residues. Trimming took off 6 bases at V and 4 bases at J, with 16 bases between the two ends. CDR3 coding DNA: TGTGCCAGCAGCGTTGACCAAACTGGAAATCAGCCCCAGCATTTT. Translated, it gives CASSVDQTGNQPQHF.

This clonotype was picked up a small number of times. The chain's CDR3 is CASSQDWVWVIGETQYF. CDR3 in DNA: TGCGCCAGCAGCCAAGACTGGGTGTGGGTAATCGGAGAGACCCAGTACTTC. The V and J genes are TRBV4-1 and TRBJ2-5, with D uncertain. CDR3 length equals 17 residues. V was shortened by 0 bases and J by 4 bases, with 18 bases between the two germline ends. CDR1 and CDR2 from the germline V gene are MGHRA and YSYEKL.